These T cell receptor beta chains were read from a single sample in a study of CD8+CD57+ T cells in acquired aplastic anemia. TCRdb fed the reads into MiXCR, producing one record per CDR3 protein. The repertoire includes around 230,000 distinct CDR3 sequences, roughly 55% of them detected once, and about 31% sits in the top ten. The sample taken for sequencing was sorted CD4+, CD8+, or CD8+CD57+ T cells (not recorded which) from PBMCs. The source of these receptors is a human donor in good health. The CDR3 runs from the conserved cysteine through the conserved F or W. Only part of the rows carry a size: once, few, many, or a class if the clone is expanded.

clone_size v_call cdr3_aa
medium-sized TRBV2 CATQAGSSYNSPLHF
many TRBV24-1 CATRGTGRTTEAFF
many TRBV11-3 CASSLGGTGGAYEQYF
. TRBV5-5 CASEPGLAAF
. TRBV7-9 CASSLAHLEANEQFF
. TRBV19 CASSIDPRVNTEAFF
. TRBV9 CASSVEAFF
. TRBV12-3/TRBV12-4 CASSSLTEYEQYF
few TRBV15 CATSTMWDRDGQPQHF
few TRBV29-1 CSVLQDSYEQYF
. TRBV5-4 CASSLEGNNGYTF
. TRBV7-2 CASSQDRAVEVSPLHF
few TRBV15 CATSRVLAGGIRSSYEQYF
. TRBV10-3 CAISTTGPEETQYF
. TRBV12-3/TRBV12-4 CASSSQGGLYEQYF
many TRBV7-6 CASSLDGYEQFF
. TRBV13 CASSLQREGLHEQYF
. TRBV10-3 CASSSPGYEQYF
. TRBV7-2 CASSPTTLRPGRVGHEQYF
. TRBV29-1 CSVGGDGSNYGYTF
. TRBV20-1 CSARDRLSPLHF
. TRBV12-3/TRBV12-4 CASSSWDSRSNYGYTF
. TRBV7-6 CASSLEAGGYEQYF
. TRBV29-1 CSAGQGLYEQYF
. TRBV19 CASSIDSGASGGWTQYF
. TRBV20-1 CSASGRNEQFF